This T cell receptor beta chain was captured in a study of blood T cell repertoires in COVID-19. CDR3 length: 14 amino acids. The junction had 3 bases not matched to a gene; V was cut back by 2 bases and J by 5 bases. Germline-derived CDR1 and CDR2 are SGHVS and FQNEAQ. The table came from immunoSEQ multiplex PCR; TCRdb's copy has only in-frame clones and leaves some out. The data contain approximately 100,000 clones, about 90% of them seen just once; the ten biggest clones take up 6.2%. The chain links TRBV7-8 to TRBJ2-7; TRBD1 aligns across 10 bases. The sequencing input was peripheral blood. The receptor's source is a human donor in a cohort sampled during active COVID-19. The CDR3 protein is CASSLRDRGHEQYF. The CDR3 coding sequence is TGTGCCAGCAGCTTAAGGGACAGGGGCCACGAGCAGTACTTC.